The present entry profiles one T cell receptor (beta chain) with its context. The antigen is undetermined. Trimming cost V 5 bases and J 7 bases, with 15 bases left between them. Germline V CDR1 and CDR2: MNHEY, SMNVEV (reference sequence). The CDR3 extends over 14 amino acids. These data belong to a study of cytomegalovirus exposure and HLA in healthy donors. Whole-study results and caveats: Of the V segments, some could not be distinguished, including TRBV6-2 and TRBV6-3, and were excluded. For TCR beta chains, V- and J-gene trimming was later linked to a missense DCLRE1C variant.

PCR was performed using 60 Vbeta and 13 Jbeta primers. This table comes from immunoSEQ multiplex PCR, and its TCRdb copy is limited to in-frame clones, with some not included. Of about 160,000 clones in the sample, approximately 80% were seen once. The clonotype was recovered from a young man in good health and CMV-seronegative. The sample taken for sequencing was PBMCs. This chain connects TRBV27 to TRBJ1-5; D remains unclear. The CDR3 sequence: CASSPRTGGQPQHF. The CDR3 DNA sequence: TGTGCCAGCAGTCCGCGGACGGGCGGGCAGCCCCAGCATTTT.